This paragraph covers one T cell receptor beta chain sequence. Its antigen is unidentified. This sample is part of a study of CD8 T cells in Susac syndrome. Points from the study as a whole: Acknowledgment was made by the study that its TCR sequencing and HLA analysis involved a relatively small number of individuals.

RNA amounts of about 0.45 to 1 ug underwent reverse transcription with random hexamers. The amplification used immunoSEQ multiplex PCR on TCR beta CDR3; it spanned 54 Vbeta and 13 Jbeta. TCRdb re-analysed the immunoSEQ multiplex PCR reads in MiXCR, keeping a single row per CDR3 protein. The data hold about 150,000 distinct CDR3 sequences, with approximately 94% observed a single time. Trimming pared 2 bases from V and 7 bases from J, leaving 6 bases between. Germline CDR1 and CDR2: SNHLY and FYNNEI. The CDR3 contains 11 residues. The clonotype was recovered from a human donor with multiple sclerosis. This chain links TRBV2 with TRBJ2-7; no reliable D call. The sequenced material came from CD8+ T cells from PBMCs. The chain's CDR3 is CASSELREQYF. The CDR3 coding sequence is TGTGCCAGCAGTGAACTCAGAGAGCAGTACTTC.